The present entry profiles one TCR beta chain with its context. The sample is drawn from a study of shared T cell receptors in the human thymus. The data were produced by immunoSEQ multiplex PCR, yet TCRdb's version contains in-frame clones alone and is incomplete. Here the sample spans 720,000 or so clones, 80% to 90% being singletons. This CDR3 has 16 residues. The V gene's germline CDR1 is MNHNY and CDR2 SVGAGI (reference sequence). V lost 6 bases and J lost 2; bases outside the gene matches: 10. Another study also made use of these data, one on human thymus T cells. That source reports: Donors were healthy Finnish infants having corrective surgery for congenital heart defects. Thymus pieces cut out during corrective heart surgery were the tissue that was used. Apparent bias marked the V and J gene usage of thymic and blood repertoires.

This receptor was taken from a girl less than two years old with a congenital heart defect. Specimen: thymocytes. This sequence joins TRBV6-6 and TRBJ1-2, with TRBD1 identical over 9 bases. CDR3 in DNA: TGTGCCAGCAGCCCCGGGGACAGGGAGTCGAACTATGGCTACACCTTC. Residues: CASSPGDRESNYGYTF.